The present T cell receptor (beta chain) was sequenced within a study of T cells after yellow fever vaccination. Trimming took 5 bases from V and 1 from J; bases not matched to a gene: 3. CDR1 is SEHNR, CDR2 FQNEAQ, per germline (reference sequence). The CDR3 is 15 amino acids. Template switching by 5'RACE produced TCR cDNA, adding a universal primer site and UMIs. TCRdb ran MiXCR on the 5' RACE reads and lists one entry per CDR3 protein. The table has about 580,000 distinct CDR3 sequences, roughly a sixth seen once; the top ten hold 17%. Turning to this clonotype: Its antigen is not identified.

Notes on the study in general: Reappearing after the booster were most of the clones from primary vaccination (roughly 96% CD4, approximately 89% CD8). Weaker overall, the secondary response nonetheless peaked faster (day 5 versus 15).

The receptor was derived from a man aged 18-30 years who received the YFV17D yellow fever vaccine. The chain has TRBV7-9 and TRBJ2-2; TRBD1 agrees at 8 bases. The sequencing used PBMCs, collected around 5 days after the first yellow fever vaccination. The CDR3 protein is CASSIQGGNTGELFF. The CDR3 DNA reads as TGTGCCAGCAGCATACAGGGGGGGAACACCGGGGAGCTGTTTTTT. The full variable domain, completed using reference TRBV7-9 and TRBJ2-2, is DTGVSQNPRHKITKRGQNVTFRCDPISEHNRLYWYRQTLGQGPEFLTYFQNEAQLEKSRLLSDRFSAERPKGSFSTLEIQRTEQGDSAMYLCASSIQGGNTGELFFGEGSRLTVL.